The next 11 T cell receptor beta chains were all read from a single sample in a study of cytomegalovirus exposure and HLA in healthy donors. PCR employed 60 Vbeta and 13 Jbeta primers. The data were produced by immunoSEQ multiplex PCR, yet TCRdb's version contains in-frame clones alone and is incomplete. The sample holds some 52,000 clones, around 66% seen once. Sequencing input: PBMCs. The source is a young man in good health and CMV-seronegative.

In its sample, this clone was seen a few times. The CDR3 loop is CASRPTGSSGNTIYF. For the CDR3, the DNA is TGTGCCAGCAGACCTACGGGTAGCAGTGGAAACACCATATATTTT. This rearrangement joins TRBV6-5 to TRBJ1-3; D uncertain. Germline CDR1 MNHEY, CDR2 SVGAGI. This CDR3 is built from 15 residues. Trimming pared 6 bases from V and 3 bases from J, leaving 15 bases between.

This clone was seen just once. CDR3 in DNA: TGTGCCTGGAACCCACAGGGAGGGGAGCTGTTTTTT. Translated, it gives CAWNPQGGELFF. The chain carries TRBV30 and TRBJ2-2; a weak D match, TRBD1 (6 bases). The V end was cut by 4 bases, the J end by 8 bases, with 11 bases between. The CDR3 is made up of 12 amino acids. Germline V gives CDR1 GTSNPN, CDR2 SVGIG (reference sequence). The full variable domain, completed using reference TRBV30 and TRBJ2-2, is SQTIHQWPATLVQPVGSPLSLECTVEGTSNPNLYWYRQAAGRGLQLLFYSVGIGQISSEVPQNLSASRPQDRQFILSSKKLLLSDSGFYLCAWNPQGGELFFGEGSRLTVL.

The chain links TRBV27 to TRBJ2-7; possibly TRBD2 for D (6 bases). This CDR3 is 14 amino acids long. V was clipped by 5 bases and J by 3 bases, with 14 bases between them. CDR1 is MNHEY, CDR2 SMNVEV, per germline (reference sequence). The CDR3 DNA reads as TGTGCCAGCAGTCGTACGGGACTTAACTACGAGCAGTACTTC. Its protein product is CASSRTGLNYEQYF.

This clone has a single count. J is TRBJ1-1 and V is TRBV29-1; D possibly corresponds to TRBD1 (5 bases). V lost 6 bases and J lost 3, with 11 bases in between. This CDR3 is built from 12 residues. Germline V CDR1 and CDR2: SQVTM, ANQGSEA. Here the CDR3 reads CSVDDSYTEAFF. The CDR3 region has the DNA TGCAGCGTCGACGACAGCTACACTGAAGCTTTCTTT.

This CDR3 reads CASSGRGDTQYF. CDR3 DNA sequence: TGTGCCAGTAGCGGGAGAGGAGATACGCAGTATTTT. The chain joins TRBV19 to TRBJ2-3, with D perhaps TRBD2 (6 bases). The V gene lost 6 bases and the J gene lost 5 bases, with 9 bases spanning the gap. The germline V gene encodes CDR1 LNHDA and CDR2 SQIVND (reference sequence). The CDR3 sequence is 12 residues long. The variable domain in full, with the rest retrieved from reference TRBV19 and TRBJ2-3, is DGGITQSPKYLFRKEGQNVTLSCEQNLNHDAMYWYRQDPGQGLRLIYYSQIVNDFQKGDIAEGYSVSREKKESFPLTVTSAQKNPTAFYLCASSGRGDTQYFGPGTRLTVL.

CDR3 sequence (DNA): TGCAGCGTTGAAGATGTCACAGGGAGAGGCTATGGCTACACCTTC. Amino acid sequence: CSVEDVTGRGYGYTF. The chain joins TRBV29-1 to TRBJ1-2, with D possibly being TRBD1 (6 bases). The CDR3 runs to 15 residues. Trimming cost V 0 bases and J 4 bases, with 15 bases left between them. Germline CDR1 is SQVTM and CDR2 is ANQGSEA.

The gene calls are TRBV14 and TRBJ2-3; 7 bases match TRBD1. The CDR3 extends over 16 amino acids. From germline, CDR1 is SGHDN and CDR2 FVKESK. The V and J ends lost 6 bases and 5 bases, in that order; junction bases with no gene match: 14. The DNA of the CDR3 is TGTGCCAGCAGTCATAGTATGACAGGGAAAGGAGATACGCAGTATTTT. It codes for CASSHSMTGKGDTQYF.

The rearrangement uses TRBV6-1 and TRBJ1-5; tentatively, D is TRBD1 (5 bases). The V end lost 7 bases, the J end lost 5 bases, and 9 bases lay between the germline ends. Germline V lookup: CDR1 MNHNS, CDR2 SASEGT. The CDR3 has 12 residues. The CDR3 loop is CASTRAYQPQHF. For the CDR3, the DNA is TGTGCCAGCACCAGGGCATATCAGCCCCAGCATTTT.

As regards this clone: Distinct nucleotide sequences in the sample also encode this CDR3. In DNA, the CDR3 is TGCGCCAGCAGCTTTCTGTATGAGCAGTACTTC. It is translated as CASSFLYEQYF. J is TRBJ2-7 and V is TRBV5-1; D is undetermined. V was cut by 2 bases and J by 7 bases, with 7 bases left in between. Germline V CDR1 and CDR2: SGHRS, YFSETQ. There are 11 residues in the CDR3.

This chain uses TRBV5-4 with TRBJ2-7, with TRBD1 matching 7 bases. The trim removed 1 base at V and 7 bases at J, leaving 2 bases unmatched. There are 12 residues in the CDR3. In germline, CDR1 is SGHNT, CDR2 YYREEE (reference sequence). In DNA form, the CDR3 reads TGTGCCAGCAGCTTGACAGGGGTTGAGCAGTACTTC. This gives the protein CASSLTGVEQYF.

The CDR3 here is CASSQDKSGGTEAFF. CDR3 DNA sequence: TGCGCCAGCAGCCAAGATAAAAGCGGGGGCACTGAAGCTTTCTTT. The gene calls are TRBV4-1 and TRBJ1-1; tentative D call: TRBD1 (5 bases). Trimming removed 0 bases at V and 4 bases at J, with 12 bases between. The CDR3 contains 15 residues. Germline V lookup: CDR1 MGHRA, CDR2 YSYEKL.